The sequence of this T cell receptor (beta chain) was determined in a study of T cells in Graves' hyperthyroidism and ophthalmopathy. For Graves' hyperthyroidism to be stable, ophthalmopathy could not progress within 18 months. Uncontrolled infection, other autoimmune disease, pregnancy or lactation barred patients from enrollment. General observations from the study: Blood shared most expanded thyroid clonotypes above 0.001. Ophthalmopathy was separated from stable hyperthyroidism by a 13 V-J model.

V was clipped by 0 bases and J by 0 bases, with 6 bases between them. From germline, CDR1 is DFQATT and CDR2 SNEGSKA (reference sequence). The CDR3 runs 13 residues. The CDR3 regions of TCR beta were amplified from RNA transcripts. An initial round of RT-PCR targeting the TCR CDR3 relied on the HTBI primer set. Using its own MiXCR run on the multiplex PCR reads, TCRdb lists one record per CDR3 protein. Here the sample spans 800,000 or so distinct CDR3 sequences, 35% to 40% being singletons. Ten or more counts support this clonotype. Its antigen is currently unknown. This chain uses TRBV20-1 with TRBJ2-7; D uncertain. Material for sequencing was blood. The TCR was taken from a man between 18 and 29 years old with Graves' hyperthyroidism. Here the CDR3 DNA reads TGCAGTGCTAGAGAACAGCTCTCCTACGAGCAGTACTTC. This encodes CSAREQLSYEQYF.